Here is one TCR beta chain with its context. The same CDR3 is also encoded by other DNA sequences in this sample. Germline V gives CDR1 ENHRY, CDR2 SYGVKD. Trimming pared 0 bases from V and 5 bases from J, leaving 10 bases between. CDR3 length: 14 amino acids. These data belong to a study of shared clonotypes between healthy human individuals. The method was immunoSEQ multiplex PCR; TCRdb's version includes in-frame clones alone and lacks a portion of them. This table holds roughly 2.5 million clones, approximately 90% found once. What was sequenced was naive CD4+ T cells sorted from blood. Subset in this sample: CD45RA+ positively selected. The clonotype originates from a man younger than 35 in good health. V usage is TRBV10-3 and J usage is TRBJ2-5; D possibly corresponds to TRBD2 (5 bases). This CDR3 is CAISESSRGETQYF. CDR3 bases: TGTGCCATCAGTGAGTCCTCCCGCGGGGAGACCCAGTACTTC.